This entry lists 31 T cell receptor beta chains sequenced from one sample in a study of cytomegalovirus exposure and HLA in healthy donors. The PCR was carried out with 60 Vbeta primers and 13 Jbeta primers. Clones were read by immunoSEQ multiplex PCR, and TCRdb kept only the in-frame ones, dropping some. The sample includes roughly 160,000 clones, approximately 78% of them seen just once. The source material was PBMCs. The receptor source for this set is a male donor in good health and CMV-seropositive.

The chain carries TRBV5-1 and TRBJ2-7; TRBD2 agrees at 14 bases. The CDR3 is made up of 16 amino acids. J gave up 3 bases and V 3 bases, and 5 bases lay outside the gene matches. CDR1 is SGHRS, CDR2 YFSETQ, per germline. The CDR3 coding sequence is TGCGCCAGCAGCTCGGGACTAGCGGGAGTGAACTACGAGCAGTACTTC. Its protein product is CASSSGLAGVNYEQYF.

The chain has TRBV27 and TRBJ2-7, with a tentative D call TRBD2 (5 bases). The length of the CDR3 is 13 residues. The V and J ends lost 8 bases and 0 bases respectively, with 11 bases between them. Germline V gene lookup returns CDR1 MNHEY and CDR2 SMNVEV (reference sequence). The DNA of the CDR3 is TGTGCCAGCCTCAGCGGATTCTCCTACGAGCAGTACTTC. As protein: CASLSGFSYEQYF.

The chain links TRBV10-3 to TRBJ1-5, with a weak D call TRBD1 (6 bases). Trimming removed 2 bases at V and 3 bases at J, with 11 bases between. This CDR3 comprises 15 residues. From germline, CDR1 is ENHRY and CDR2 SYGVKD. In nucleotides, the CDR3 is TGTGCCATCAGTGAGAAGACAGGTCTCAATCAGCCCCAGCATTTT. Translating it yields CAISEKTGLNQPQHF.

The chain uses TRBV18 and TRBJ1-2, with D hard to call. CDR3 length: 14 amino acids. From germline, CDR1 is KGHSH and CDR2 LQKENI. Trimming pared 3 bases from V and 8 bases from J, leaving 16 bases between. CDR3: CASSPREAPAGYTF. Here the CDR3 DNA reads TGTGCCAGCTCACCTCGGGAAGCGCCGGCGGGCTACACCTTC.

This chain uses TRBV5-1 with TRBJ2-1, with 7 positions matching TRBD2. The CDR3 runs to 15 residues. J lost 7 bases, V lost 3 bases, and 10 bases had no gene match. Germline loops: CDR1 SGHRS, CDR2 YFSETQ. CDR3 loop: CASSWGLTGANEQFF. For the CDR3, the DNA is TGCGCCAGCAGCTGGGGACTAACGGGAGCGAATGAGCAGTTCTTC.

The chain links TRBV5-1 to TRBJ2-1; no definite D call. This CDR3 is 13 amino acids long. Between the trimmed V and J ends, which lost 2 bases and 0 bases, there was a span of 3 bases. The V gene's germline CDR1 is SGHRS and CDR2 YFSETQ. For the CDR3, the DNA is TGCGCCAGCAGCTTCAACTCCTACAATGAGCAGTTCTTC. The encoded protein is CASSFNSYNEQFF.

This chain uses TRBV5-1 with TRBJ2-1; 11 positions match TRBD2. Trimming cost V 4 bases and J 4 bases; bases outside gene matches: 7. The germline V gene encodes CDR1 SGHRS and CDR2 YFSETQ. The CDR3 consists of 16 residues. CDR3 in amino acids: CASSITGTSGYNEQFF. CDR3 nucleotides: TGCGCCAGCAGCATAACCGGGACTAGCGGATACAATGAGCAGTTCTTC.

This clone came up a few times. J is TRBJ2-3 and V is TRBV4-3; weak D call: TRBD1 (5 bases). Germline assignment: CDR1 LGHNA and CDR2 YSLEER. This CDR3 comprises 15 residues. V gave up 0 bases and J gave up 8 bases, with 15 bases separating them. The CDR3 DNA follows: TGCGCCAGCAGCCAAGACCGCTCAGGGCCACGTACGCAGTATTTT. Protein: CASSQDRSGPRTQYF.

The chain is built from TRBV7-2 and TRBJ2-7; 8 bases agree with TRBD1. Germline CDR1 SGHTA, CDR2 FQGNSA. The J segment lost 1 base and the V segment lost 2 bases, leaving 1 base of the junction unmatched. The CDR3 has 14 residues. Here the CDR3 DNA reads TGTGCCAGCAGCTTAAGACAGGGGTCCTACGAGCAGTACTTC. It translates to CASSLRQGSYEQYF.

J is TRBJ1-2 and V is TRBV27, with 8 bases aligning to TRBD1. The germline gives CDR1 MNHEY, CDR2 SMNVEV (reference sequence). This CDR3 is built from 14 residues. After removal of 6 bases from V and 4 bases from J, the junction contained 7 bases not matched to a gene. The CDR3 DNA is TGTGCCAGCAGGAAGACAGGGGCCCTCTATGGCTACACCTTC. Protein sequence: CASRKTGALYGYTF.

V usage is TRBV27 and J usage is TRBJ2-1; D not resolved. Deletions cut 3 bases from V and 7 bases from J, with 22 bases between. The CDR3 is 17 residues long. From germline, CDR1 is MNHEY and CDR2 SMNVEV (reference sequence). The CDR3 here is CASSFTWVEYSGNEQFF. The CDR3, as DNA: TGTGCCAGCAGTTTCACTTGGGTGGAGTATTCCGGAAATGAGCAGTTCTTC.

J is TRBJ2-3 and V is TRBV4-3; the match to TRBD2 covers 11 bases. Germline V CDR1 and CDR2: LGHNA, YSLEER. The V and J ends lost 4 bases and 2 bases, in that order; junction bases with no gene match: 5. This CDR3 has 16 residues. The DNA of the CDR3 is TGCGCCAGCAGCCTCCGGACTAGCGGGTTCACAGATACGCAGTATTTT. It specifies CASSLRTSGFTDTQYF.

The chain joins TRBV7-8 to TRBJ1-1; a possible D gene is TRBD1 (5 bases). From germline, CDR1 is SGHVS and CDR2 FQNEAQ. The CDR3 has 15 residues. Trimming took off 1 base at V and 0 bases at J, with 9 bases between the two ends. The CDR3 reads CASSLVGGLNTEAFF. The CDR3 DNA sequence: TGTGCCAGCAGCTTAGTGGGGGGTTTGAACACTGAAGCTTTCTTT.

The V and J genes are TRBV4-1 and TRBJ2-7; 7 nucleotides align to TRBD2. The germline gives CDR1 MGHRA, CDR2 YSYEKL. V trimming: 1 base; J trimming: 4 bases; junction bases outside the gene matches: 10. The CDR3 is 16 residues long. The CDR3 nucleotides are TGCGCCAGCAGCCAAGTTATTTTAGCGGGTCCGTACGAGCAGTACTTC. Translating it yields CASSQVILAGPYEQYF.

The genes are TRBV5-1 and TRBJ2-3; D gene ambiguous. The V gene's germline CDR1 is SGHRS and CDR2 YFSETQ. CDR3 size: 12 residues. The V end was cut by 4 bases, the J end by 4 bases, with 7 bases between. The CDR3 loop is CASSENADTQYF. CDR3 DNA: TGCGCCAGCAGCGAGAACGCAGATACGCAGTATTTT. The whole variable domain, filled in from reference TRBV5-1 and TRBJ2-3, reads KAGVTQTPRYLIKTRGQQVTLSCSPISGHRSVSWYQQTPGQGLQFLFEYFSETQRNKGNFPGRFSGRQFSNSRSEMNVSTLELGDSALYLCASSENADTQYFGPGTRLTVL.

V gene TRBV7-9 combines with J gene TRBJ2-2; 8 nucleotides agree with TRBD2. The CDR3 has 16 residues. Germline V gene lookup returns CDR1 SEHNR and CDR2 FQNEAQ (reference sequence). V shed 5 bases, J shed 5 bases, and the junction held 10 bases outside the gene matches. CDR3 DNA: TGTGCCAGCAGCCCCCGGGGGGGGCTAGGGACCGGGGAGCTGTTTTTT. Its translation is CASSPRGGLGTGELFF.

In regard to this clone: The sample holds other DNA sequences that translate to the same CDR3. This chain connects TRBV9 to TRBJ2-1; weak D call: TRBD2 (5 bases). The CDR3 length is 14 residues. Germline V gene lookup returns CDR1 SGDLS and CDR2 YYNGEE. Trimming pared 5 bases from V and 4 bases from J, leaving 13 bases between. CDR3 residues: CASSVRELYNEQFF. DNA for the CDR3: TGTGCCAGCAGTGTCCGGGAATTATACAATGAGCAGTTCTTC. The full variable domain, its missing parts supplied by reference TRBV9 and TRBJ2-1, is DSGVTQTPKHLITATGQRVTLRCSPRSGDLSVYWYQQSLDQGLQFLIQYYNGEERAKGNILERFSAQQFPDLHSELNLSSLELGDSALYFCASSVRELYNEQFFGPGTRLTVL.

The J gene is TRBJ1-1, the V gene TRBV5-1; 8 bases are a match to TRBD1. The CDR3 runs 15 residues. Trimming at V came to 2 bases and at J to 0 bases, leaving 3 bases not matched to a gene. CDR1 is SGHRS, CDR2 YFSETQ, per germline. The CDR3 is CASSLQGGLNTEAFF. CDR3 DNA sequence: TGCGCCAGCAGCTTACAGGGGGGATTGAACACTGAAGCTTTCTTT.

CDR3 loop: CASTTLEGAGNTEAFF. The CDR3 DNA reads as TGCGCCAGCACTACCCTGGAGGGGGCTGGGAACACTGAAGCTTTCTTT. This chain connects TRBV5-1 to TRBJ1-1, with TRBD1 identical over 7 bases. Germline assignment: CDR1 SGHRS and CDR2 YFSETQ. Losses at the gene ends were 6 bases for V and 1 base for J; bases not matched to a gene: 12. The CDR3 loop spans 16 amino acids.

The CDR3 is CASSLRLNTGELFF. DNA for the CDR3: TGTGCCAGCAGTTTACGGTTGAACACCGGGGAGCTGTTTTTT. The rearrangement joins TRBV27 to TRBJ2-2; D is unresolved. The CDR3 is made up of 14 amino acids. Germline V gene lookup returns CDR1 MNHEY and CDR2 SMNVEV (reference sequence). V gave up 2 bases and J gave up 1 base, with 5 bases separating them.

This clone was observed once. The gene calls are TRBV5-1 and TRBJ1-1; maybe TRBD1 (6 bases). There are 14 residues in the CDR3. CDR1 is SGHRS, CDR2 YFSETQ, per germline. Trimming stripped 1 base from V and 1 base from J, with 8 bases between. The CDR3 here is CASSLQGPNTEAFF. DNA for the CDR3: TGCGCCAGCAGCTTGCAGGGGCCGAACACTGAAGCTTTCTTT.

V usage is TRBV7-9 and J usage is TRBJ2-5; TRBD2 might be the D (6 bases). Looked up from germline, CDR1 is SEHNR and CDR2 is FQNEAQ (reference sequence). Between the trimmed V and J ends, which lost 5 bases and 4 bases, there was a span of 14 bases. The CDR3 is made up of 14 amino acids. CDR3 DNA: TGTGCCAGCAGCCCAAGACTAGTCCCAGAGACCCAGTACTTC. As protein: CASSPRLVPETQYF.

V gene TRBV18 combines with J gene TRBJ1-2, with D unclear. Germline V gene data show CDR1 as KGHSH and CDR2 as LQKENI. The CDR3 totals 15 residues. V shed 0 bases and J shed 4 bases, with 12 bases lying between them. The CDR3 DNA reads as TGTGCCAGCTCACCACCTGCGGCCCCTGGCTATGGCTACACCTTC. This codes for CASSPPAAPGYGYTF.

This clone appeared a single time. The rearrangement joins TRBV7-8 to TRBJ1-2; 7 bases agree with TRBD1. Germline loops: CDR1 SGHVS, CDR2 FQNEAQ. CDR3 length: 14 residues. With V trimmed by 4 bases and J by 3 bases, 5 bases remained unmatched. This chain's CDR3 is CASSWRDRDYGYTF. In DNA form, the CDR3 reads TGTGCCAGCAGCTGGCGGGACAGAGACTATGGCTACACCTTC.

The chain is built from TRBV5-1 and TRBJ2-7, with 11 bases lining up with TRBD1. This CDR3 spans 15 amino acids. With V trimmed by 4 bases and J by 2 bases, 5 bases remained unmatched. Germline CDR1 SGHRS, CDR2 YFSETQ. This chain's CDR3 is CASSLRTGGPYEQYF. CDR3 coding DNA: TGCGCCAGCAGCCTCCGGACAGGGGGCCCCTACGAGCAGTACTTC.

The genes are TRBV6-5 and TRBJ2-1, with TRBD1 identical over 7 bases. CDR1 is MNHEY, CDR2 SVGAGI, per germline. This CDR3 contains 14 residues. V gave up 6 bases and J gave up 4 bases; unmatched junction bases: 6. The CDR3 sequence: CASRDPGQYNEQFF. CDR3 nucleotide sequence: TGTGCCAGCAGGGATCCGGGACAGTACAATGAGCAGTTCTTC.

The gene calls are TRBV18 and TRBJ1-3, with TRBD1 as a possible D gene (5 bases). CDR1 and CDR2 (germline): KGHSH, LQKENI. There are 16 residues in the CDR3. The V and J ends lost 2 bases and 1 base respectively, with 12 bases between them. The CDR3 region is CASSPNPTVSGNTIYF. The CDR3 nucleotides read TGTGCCAGCTCACCAAACCCGACAGTATCTGGAAACACCATATATTTT.

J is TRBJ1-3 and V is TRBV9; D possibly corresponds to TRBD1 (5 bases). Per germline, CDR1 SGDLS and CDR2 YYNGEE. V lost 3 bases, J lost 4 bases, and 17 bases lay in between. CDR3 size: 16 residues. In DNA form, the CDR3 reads TGTGCCAGCAGCGCCCCCGGTTCAGGGCCCGGAAACACCATATATTTT. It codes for CASSAPGSGPGNTIYF.

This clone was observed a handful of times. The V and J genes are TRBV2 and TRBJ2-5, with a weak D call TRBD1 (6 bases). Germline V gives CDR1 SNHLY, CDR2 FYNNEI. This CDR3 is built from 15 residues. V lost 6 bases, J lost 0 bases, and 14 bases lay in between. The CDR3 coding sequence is TGTGCCAGCAGGTCCGGGACAATGTACCAAGAGACCCAGTACTTC. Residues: CASRSGTMYQETQYF.

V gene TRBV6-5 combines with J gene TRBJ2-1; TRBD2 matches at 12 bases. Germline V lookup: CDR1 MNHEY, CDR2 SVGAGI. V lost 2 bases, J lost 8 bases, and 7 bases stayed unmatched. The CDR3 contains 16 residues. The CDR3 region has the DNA TGTGCCAGCAGTTACGGACTAGCGGGAATTGGGCATGAGCAGTTCTTC. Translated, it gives CASSYGLAGIGHEQFF.

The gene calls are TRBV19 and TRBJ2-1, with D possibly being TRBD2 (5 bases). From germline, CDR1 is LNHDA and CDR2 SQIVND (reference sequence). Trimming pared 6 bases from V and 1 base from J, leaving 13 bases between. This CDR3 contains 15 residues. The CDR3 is CASRDRGWSYNEQFF. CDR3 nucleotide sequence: TGTGCCAGTAGGGATAGAGGGTGGTCCTACAATGAGCAGTTCTTC.